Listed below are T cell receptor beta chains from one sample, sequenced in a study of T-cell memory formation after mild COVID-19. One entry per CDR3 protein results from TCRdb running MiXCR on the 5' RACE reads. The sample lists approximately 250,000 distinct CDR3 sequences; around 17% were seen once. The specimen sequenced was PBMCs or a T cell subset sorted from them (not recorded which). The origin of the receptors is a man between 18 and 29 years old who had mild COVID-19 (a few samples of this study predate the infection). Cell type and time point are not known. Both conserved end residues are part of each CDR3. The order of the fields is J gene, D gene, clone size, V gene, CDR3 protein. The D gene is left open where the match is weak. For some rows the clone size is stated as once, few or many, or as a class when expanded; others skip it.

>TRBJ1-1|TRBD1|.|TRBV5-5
CASSRRTGRYTEAFF
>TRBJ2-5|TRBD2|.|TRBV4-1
CASKPGGIEPQETQYF
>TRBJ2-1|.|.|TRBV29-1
CSVEWGGGGSSYNEQFF
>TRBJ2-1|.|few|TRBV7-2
CASSLPVLASYNEQFF
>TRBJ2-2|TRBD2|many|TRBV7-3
CASSSSRGGSGELFF
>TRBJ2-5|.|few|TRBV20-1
CSARGQGTQYF
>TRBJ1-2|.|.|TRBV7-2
CASSFSGEAYGYTF
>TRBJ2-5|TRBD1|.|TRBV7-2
CASSLAVTGRLGETQYF
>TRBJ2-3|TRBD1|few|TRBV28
CASSLDRGSDSTDTQYF
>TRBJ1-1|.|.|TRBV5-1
CASSKQTNTEAFF